This note documents a single T cell receptor (beta chain) sequence. The PCR employed 60 Vbeta primers together with 13 Jbeta primers. Original methodology: In a later analysis, approximately 73 million unique TCR beta chains included roughly 11 million shared by two or more donors. The repertoire was sequenced with immunoSEQ multiplex PCR; TCRdb's copy has only in-frame clones and lacks some. The DNA was the basis for D and trimming; V, J and clone size are from that table. Of about 190,000 clones in the sample, 60% to 85% were seen once. This CDR3 region has 16 residues. CDR1 is SEHNR and CDR2 is FQNEAQ in the germline V gene (reference sequence). The V and J ends lost 4 bases and 4 bases, in that order; junction bases with no gene match: 8. The data derive from a study of cytomegalovirus exposure and HLA in healthy donors.

V and J are TRBV7-9 and TRBJ2-7; 12 bases are a match to TRBD2. The sequencing sample was made of PBMCs. This receptor was obtained from a woman between 18 and 29 years old in good health and CMV-seronegative. The CDR3 loop reads CASSSFTSGGHYEQYF. The CDR3 nucleotides read TGTGCCAGCAGCTCGTTCACTAGCGGGGGGCATTACGAGCAGTACTTC.